Listed below are T cell receptor beta chains from one sample, sequenced in a study of patients and donors after allogeneic stem cell transplantation. TCRdb itself ran the RT-PCR reads through MiXCR, one entry per CDR3 protein. The data hold roughly 230,000 distinct CDR3 sequences, with around an eighth observed a single time. Sequencing input: blood, either unsorted or a sorted T cell fraction (not recorded which). The receptors come from a human donor who was either an allogeneic HSCT recipient or a stem cell or donor lymphocyte infusion donor (not recorded which). It is not recorded whose cells these are; they may come from a transplant donor. Both conserved end residues are part of each CDR3. Fields, in order: clone size, V gene, J gene, CDR3 protein. Only part of the rows carry a size: once, few, many, or a class if the clone is expanded.

>NA|TRBV4-1|TRBJ2-5
CASSQSSGSGQETQYF
>NA|TRBV21-1|TRBJ2-5
CASSRPLGGRETQYF
>few|TRBV6-1|TRBJ2-7
CASRDRGLYEQYF
>few|TRBV15|TRBJ2-3
CATSRDVGRGSTDTQYF
>NA|TRBV20-1|TRBJ2-3
CSTTGTRLTDTQYF
>many|TRBV6-2/TRBV6-3|TRBJ1-5
CASSYIPTGAGQGHF
>few|TRBV11-3|TRBJ2-7
CASSLNSRYEQYF
>many|TRBV20-1|TRBJ1-6
CSAVTGEYNSPLHF
>many|TRBV19|TRBJ1-2
CASSNRGMGYTF
>NA|TRBV4-1|TRBJ2-5
CASSPAGETQYF
>NA|TRBV6-5|TRBJ1-6
CASSYEKGKGSPYNSPLHF
>few|TRBV6-1|TRBJ1-1
CASSEQGAVTEAFF
>few|TRBV6-1|TRBJ2-1
CASRDGDYHYNEQFF
>few|TRBV30|TRBJ2-3
CAWRPGGDTDTQYF
>NA|TRBV18|TRBJ2-7
CASSPVRGNSYEQYF
>few|TRBV7-9|TRBJ1-1
CASSLESGQRNTEAFF
>few|TRBV2|TRBJ2-1
CASSAAGVRNEQFF
>NA|TRBV20-1|TRBJ2-1
CSARAELAGASYNEQFF
>many|TRBV7-9|TRBJ2-3
CASSLGGITDTQYF
>once|TRBV29-1|TRBJ1-1
CSVLRTMNTEAFF
>few|TRBV15|TRBJ1-3
CATSTWGAGSGNTIYF
>few|TRBV28|TRBJ1-2
CASNTGTYGYTF
>NA|TRBV5-4|TRBJ1-1
CASSFFLGTRNTEAFF
>NA|TRBV30|TRBJ2-5
CAWSVSGPGRQETQYF
>many|TRBV20-1|TRBJ1-1
CSAPATMNTEAFF
>NA|TRBV6-5|TRBJ1-4
CASSYLGARGEKLFF
>few|TRBV20-1|TRBJ2-1
CSARGARAYNEQFF
>NA|TRBV6-1|TRBJ2-7
CASSRQKGTYEQYF
>few|TRBV19|TRBJ1-6
CASSRQGDSPLHF
>many|TRBV7-6|TRBJ2-3
CASSPTVGLTDTQYF
>few|TRBV7-7|TRBJ2-5
CASSLPQLGARDPYF
>many|TRBV10-3|TRBJ2-7
CAISDRDRESYEQYF
>many|TRBV27|TRBJ1-5
CASSPDRGDQPQHF
>NA|TRBV12-3/TRBV12-4|TRBJ2-5
CASSPGTREGETQYF
>many|TRBV5-1|TRBJ2-1
CASSPVWGAGDDEQFF
>many|TRBV20-1|TRBJ1-1
CSALQDRADEAFF
>many|TRBV23-1|TRBJ2-4
CASSHDEKAGNIQYF
>NA|TRBV20-1|TRBJ2-5
CSAEPQVGQETQYF
>few|TRBV27|TRBJ1-6
CASSLKGGQGAASPLHF
>NA|TRBV15|TRBJ1-1
CATSRDLRGTEAFF
>many|TRBV7-2|TRBJ2-7
CASSLNHRVAYEQYF
>few|TRBV5-1|TRBJ1-6
CASSLAPDTANSPLHF
>few|TRBV24-1|TRBJ2-3
CATSVGQDYTDTQYF
>many|TRBV3-1|TRBJ2-5
CASSQLAEETQYF
>NA|TRBV30|TRBJ2-7
CAWSVKVGRGSEQYF
>few|TRBV9|TRBJ1-5
CANAGQGFDQPQHF
>NA|TRBV7-9|TRBJ2-1
CASSPRGGAEGDEQFF
>few|TRBV10-3|TRBJ2-1
CAISDLSGSSYNEQFF
>NA|TRBV5-6|TRBJ2-7
CASSLGRVHEQYF
>few|TRBV20-1|TRBJ2-7
CSALGQDYEQYF
>NA|TRBV14|TRBJ2-7
CASSQRLAGSYEQYF
>NA|TRBV29-1|TRBJ1-1
CSVMTDMNTEAFF
>many|TRBV6-1|TRBJ2-5
CASIPGLAGHETQYF
>NA|TRBV24-1|TRBJ2-1
CATSDPQGGIHNEQFF
>few|TRBV7-2|TRBJ1-5
CASSLEAWPQHF
>many|TRBV11-2|TRBJ2-2
CASSARLAGTVRSGELFF
>NA|TRBV5-1|TRBJ2-5
CASSLDLAGARETQYF